This T cell receptor beta chain was identified in a study of technical replicates of blood from a few donors. Libraries were prepared by immunoSEQ multiplex PCR; TCRdb keeps only in-frame clonotypes and omits some of them. The table includes fewer than 60,000 clones, nearly 95% detected once. The source of this sequence is a human donor in good health. Some clones in this sample may be carry-over from other donors' samples. The sample taken for sequencing was PBMCs.

This CDR3 is CASSLGAGYSPLHF. In DNA form, the CDR3 reads TGTGCCAGCAGCTTAGGGGCAGGTTATTCACCCCTCCACTTT. The V call is TRBV7-9, the J call TRBJ1-6, with unresolved D. Trimming removed 1 base from V and 8 bases from J, with 9 bases in between. This CDR3 spans 14 amino acids. CDR1 is SEHNR and CDR2 is FQNEAQ in the germline V gene (reference sequence). The full variable domain, with the rest looked up from reference TRBV7-9 and TRBJ1-6, is DTGVSQNPRHKITKRGQNVTFRCDPISEHNRLYWYRQTLGQGPEFLTYFQNEAQLEKSRLLSDRFSAERPKGSFSTLEIQRTEQGDSAMYLCASSLGAGYSPLHFGNGTRLTVT.